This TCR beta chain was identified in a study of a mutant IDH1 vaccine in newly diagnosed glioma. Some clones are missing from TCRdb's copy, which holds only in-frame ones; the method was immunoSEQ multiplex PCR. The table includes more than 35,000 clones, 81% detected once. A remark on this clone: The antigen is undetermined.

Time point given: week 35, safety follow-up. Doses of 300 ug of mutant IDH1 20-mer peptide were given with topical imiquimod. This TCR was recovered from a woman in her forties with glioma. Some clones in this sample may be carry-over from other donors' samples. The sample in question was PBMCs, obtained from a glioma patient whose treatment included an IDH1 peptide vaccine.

The CDR3: CASSSTGFSYEQYF. The CDR3, as DNA: TGTGCCAGCTCATCGACAGGATTCTCCTACGAGCAGTACTTC. The J gene is TRBJ2-7, the V gene TRBV18; D perhaps matches TRBD1 (6 bases). Germline V gives CDR1 KGHSH, CDR2 LQKENI. Trimming left V 5 bases short and J 0 bases short, with 11 bases between. This CDR3 comprises 14 residues.